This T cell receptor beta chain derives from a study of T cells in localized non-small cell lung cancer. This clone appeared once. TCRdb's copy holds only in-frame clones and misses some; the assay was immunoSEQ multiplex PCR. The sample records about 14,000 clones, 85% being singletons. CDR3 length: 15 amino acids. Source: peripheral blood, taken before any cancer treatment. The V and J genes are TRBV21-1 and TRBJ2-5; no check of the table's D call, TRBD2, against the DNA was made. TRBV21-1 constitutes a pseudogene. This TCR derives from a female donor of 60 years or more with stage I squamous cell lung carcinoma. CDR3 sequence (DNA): TGTGCCAGCAGCATGTTTACGGGGGAGGGGGAGACCCAGTACTTC. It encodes CASSMFTGEGETQYF.